The clone carrying this T cell receptor beta chain was observed a handful of times. Its antigen remains unidentified. V was trimmed by 3 bases and J by 7 bases, leaving 7 bases between them. The V gene's germline CDR1 is LGHDT and CDR2 YNNKEL (reference sequence). The length of the CDR3 is 12 residues. The data are from a study of CD8 T cells in ankylosing spondylitis. Library preparation for TCR beta used quantitative 5'-RACE with molecular barcodes. TCRdb re-called the 5' RACE reads through MiXCR, storing one row per CDR3 protein. The sample holds roughly 470,000 distinct CDR3 sequences, roughly 25% seen once. Notes on the study in general: Apparently characteristic of ankylosing spondylitis blood was a TCR beta motif (roughly eight highly homologous variants). Disease-linked clones bore a CD8+ phenotype, appearing relatively rarely in peripheral blood. Some of these motif variants have turned up before, in reports on reactive arthritis synovial fluid and blood. Reported data indicate significant enrichment of disease-linked clones within matched ankylosing spondylitis synovial fluid.

This receptor was identified in a male donor with ankylosing spondylitis. The chain joins TRBV3-1 to TRBJ1-5; no firm D call. The sequenced sample consisted of blood, either unsorted or a sorted T cell fraction (not recorded which). The CDR3 DNA reads TGTGCCAGCAGCCATCCGGACCAGCCCCAGCATTTT. Encoded protein: CASSHPDQPQHF.